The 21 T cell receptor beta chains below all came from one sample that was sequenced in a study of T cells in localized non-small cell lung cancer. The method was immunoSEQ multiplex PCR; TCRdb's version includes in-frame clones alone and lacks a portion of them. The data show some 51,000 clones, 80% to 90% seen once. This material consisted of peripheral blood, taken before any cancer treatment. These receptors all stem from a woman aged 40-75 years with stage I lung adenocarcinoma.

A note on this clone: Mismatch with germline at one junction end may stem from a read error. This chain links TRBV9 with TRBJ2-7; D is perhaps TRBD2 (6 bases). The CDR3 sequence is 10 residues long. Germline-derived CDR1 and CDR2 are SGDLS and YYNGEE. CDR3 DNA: TGCACCACGGGGGACTGCGAGCAGTACTTC. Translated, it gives CTTGDCEQYF.

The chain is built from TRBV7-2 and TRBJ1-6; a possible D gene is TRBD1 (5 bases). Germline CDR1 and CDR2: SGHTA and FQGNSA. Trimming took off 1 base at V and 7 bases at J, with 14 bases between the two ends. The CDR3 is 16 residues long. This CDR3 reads CASSLGSGHLNSPLHF. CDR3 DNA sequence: TGTGCCAGCAGCTTAGGTAGCGGACACCTCAATTCACCCCTCCACTTT.

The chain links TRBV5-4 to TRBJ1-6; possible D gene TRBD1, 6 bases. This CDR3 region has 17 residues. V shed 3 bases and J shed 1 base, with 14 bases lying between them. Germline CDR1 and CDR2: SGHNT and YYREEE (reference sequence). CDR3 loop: CASSSQGLGSYNSPLHF. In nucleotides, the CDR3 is TGTGCCAGCAGCTCACAGGGACTTGGGTCCTATAATTCACCCCTCCACTTT.

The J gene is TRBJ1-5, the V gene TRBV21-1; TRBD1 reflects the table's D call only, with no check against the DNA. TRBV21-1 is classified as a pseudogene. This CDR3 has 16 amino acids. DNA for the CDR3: TGTGCCAGCAGCAAAGCTGGACAGGGGGACCATCAGCCCCAGCATTTT. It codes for CASSKAGQGDHQPQHF.

CDR3 DNA: TGTGCCAGCAGCTTCCCTCGGGGCAGGGAACTAGCCAAAAACATTCAGTACTTC. Translated: CASSFPRGRELAKNIQYF. The chain couples TRBV7-2 to TRBJ2-4; D assignment may be TRBD1 or TRBD2 (5 bases each). Per germline, CDR1 SGHTA and CDR2 FQGNSA. The CDR3 spans 18 residues. Trimming took 3 bases from V and 0 from J, leaving 18 bases between them.

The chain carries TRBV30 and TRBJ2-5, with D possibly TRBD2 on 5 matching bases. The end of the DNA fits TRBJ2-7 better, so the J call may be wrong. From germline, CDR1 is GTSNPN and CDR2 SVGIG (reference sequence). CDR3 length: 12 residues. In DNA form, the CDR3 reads TGTGCCTGGAGACCCGGGGACTACGAGCAGTACTTC. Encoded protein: CAWRPGDYEQYF.

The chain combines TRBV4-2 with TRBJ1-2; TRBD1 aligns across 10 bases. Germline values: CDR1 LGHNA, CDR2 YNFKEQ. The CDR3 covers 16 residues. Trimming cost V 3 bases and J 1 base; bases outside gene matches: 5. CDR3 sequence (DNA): TGTGCCAGCAGCCAGCGGACAGGGGGATTTAACTATGGCTACACCTTC. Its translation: CASSQRTGGFNYGYTF.

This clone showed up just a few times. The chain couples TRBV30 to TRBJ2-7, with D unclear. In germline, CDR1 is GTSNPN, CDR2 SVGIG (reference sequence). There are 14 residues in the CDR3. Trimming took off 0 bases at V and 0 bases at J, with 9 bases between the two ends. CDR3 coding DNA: TGTGCCTGGAGTGTGGGTCAGGTCTCCTACGAGCAGTACTTC. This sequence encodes CAWSVGQVSYEQYF.

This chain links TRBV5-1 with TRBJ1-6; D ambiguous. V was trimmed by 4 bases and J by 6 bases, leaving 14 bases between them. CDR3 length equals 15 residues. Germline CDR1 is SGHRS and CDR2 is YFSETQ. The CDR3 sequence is CASSVLGDVNSPLHF. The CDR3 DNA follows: TGCGCCAGCAGCGTCCTTGGGGATGTTAATTCACCCCTCCACTTT.

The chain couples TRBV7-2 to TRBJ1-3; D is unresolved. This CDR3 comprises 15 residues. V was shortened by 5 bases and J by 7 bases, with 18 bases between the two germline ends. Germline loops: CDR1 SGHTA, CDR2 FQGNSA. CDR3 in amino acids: CASSPRSHLGNTIYF. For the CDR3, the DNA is TGTGCCAGCAGCCCCCGGTCCCACTTGGGGAACACCATATATTTT.

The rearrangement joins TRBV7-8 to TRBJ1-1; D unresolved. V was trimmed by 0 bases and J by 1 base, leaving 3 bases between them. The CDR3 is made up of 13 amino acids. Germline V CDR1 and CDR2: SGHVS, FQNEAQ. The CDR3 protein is CASSLATNTEAFF. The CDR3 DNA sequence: TGTGCCAGCAGCTTAGCGACGAACACTGAAGCTTTCTTT.

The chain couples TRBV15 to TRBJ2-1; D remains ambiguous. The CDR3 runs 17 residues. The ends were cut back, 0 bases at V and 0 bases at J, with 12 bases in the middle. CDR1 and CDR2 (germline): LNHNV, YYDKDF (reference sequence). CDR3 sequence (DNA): TGTGCCACCAGCAGAGATAAGGCTTCGAGCTCCTACAATGAGCAGTTCTTC. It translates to CATSRDKASSSYNEQFF.

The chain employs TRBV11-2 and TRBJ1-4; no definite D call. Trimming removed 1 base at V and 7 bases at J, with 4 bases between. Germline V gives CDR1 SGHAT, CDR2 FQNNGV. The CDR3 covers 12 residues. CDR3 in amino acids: CASSLVGEKLFF. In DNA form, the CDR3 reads TGTGCCAGCAGCTTAGTAGGTGAAAAACTGTTTTTT.

In nucleotides, the CDR3 is TGTGCCAGCAGTTTGCGGTCTAGCGGGGGGGGAGAGCAGTACTTC. This encodes CASSLRSSGGGEQYF. This sequence joins TRBV27 and TRBJ2-7; 12 positions match TRBD2. The CDR3 is made up of 15 amino acids. Germline lookup yields CDR1 MNHEY and CDR2 SMNVEV (reference sequence). After removal of 3 bases from V and 7 bases from J, the junction contained 7 bases not matched to a gene.

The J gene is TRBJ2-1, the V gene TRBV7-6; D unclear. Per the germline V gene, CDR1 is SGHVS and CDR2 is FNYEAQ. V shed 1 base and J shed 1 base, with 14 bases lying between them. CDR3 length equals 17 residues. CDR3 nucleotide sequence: TGTGCCAGCAGCTTAGGAGTCGGCCAGTCGTCCTACAATGAGCAGTTCTTC. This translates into CASSLGVGQSSYNEQFF.

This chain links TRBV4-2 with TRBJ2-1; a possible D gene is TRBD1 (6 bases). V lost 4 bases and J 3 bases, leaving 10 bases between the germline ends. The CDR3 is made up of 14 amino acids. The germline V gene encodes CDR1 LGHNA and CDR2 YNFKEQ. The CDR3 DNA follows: TGTGCCAGCAGCCTCCGGGACAACTACAATGAGCAGTTCTTC. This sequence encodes CASSLRDNYNEQFF.

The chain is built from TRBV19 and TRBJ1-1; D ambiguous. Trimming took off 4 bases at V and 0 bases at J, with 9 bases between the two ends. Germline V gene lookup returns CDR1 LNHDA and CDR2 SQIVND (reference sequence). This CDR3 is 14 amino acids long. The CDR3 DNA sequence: TGTGCCAGTAGTACTACAGCCATGAACACTGAAGCTTTCTTT. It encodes CASSTTAMNTEAFF.

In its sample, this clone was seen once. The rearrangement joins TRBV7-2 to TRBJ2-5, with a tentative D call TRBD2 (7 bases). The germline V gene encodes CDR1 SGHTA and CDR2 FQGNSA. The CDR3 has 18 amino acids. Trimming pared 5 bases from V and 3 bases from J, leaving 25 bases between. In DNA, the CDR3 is TGTGCCAGCAGCCCCTTTTGGGGGGGCCGTTCGGTAGAAGAGACCCAGTACTTC. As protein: CASSPFWGGRSVEETQYF.

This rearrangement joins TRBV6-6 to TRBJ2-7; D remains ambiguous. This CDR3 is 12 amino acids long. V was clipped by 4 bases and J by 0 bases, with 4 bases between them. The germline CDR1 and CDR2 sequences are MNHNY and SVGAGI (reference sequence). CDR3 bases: TGTGCCAGCAGTTCATTCTCCTACGAGCAGTACTTC. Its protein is CASSSFSYEQYF.

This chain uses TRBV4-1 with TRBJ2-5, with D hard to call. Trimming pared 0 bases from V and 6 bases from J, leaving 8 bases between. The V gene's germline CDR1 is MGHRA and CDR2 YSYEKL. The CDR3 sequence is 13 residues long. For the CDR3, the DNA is TGCGCCAGCAGCCAAGAGGGCCGTCAGACCCAGTACTTC. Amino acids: CASSQEGRQTQYF.

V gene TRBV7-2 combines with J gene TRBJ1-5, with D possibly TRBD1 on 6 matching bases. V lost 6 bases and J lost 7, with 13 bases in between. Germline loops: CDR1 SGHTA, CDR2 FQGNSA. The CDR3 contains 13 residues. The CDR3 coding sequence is TGTGCCAGCAGTACAGGGCTTGAGCAGCCCCAGCATTTT. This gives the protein CASSTGLEQPQHF.